The 8 T cell receptor beta chains given below trace back to one sample, sequenced in a study of T cell responses to AZD1222 COVID-19 vaccine. Sequencing was performed with immunoSEQ multiplex PCR; in TCRdb, only in-frame clones are kept and a portion is missing. The sample yields about 150,000 clones, about 87% seen once. This sample comprised peripheral blood, obtained on day 0 of AZD1222 vaccination. These receptors were collected from an adult in good health.

The rearrangement links TRBV5-6 to TRBJ2-7, with D unresolved. Germline CDR1 SGHDT, CDR2 YYEEEE. Trimming pared 4 bases from V and 4 bases from J, leaving 12 bases between. The CDR3 extends over 13 amino acids. CDR3 DNA: TGTGCCAGCAGCCGGACCAACAAATACGAGCAGTACTTC. This encodes CASSRTNKYEQYF.

V usage is TRBV18 and J usage is TRBJ2-7, with unresolved D. The length of the CDR3 is 14 residues. CDR1 is KGHSH, CDR2 LQKENI, per germline. Trimming shortened V by 2 bases and J by 4 bases, and 12 bases separated the two germline ends. CDR3 DNA sequence: TGTGCCAGCTCACCAACTAACATGGGATACGAGCAGTACTTC. Translated, it gives CASSPTNMGYEQYF.

As for this clone: The sample has other DNA sequences that encode this CDR3 too. The chain employs TRBV6-5 and TRBJ1-2; D gene uncertain. The CDR3 extends over 12 amino acids. Germline CDR1 reads MNHEY; CDR2 reads SVGAGI. The ends were cut back, 0 bases at V and 5 bases at J, with 4 bases in the middle. CDR3 amino acids: CASSYSGYGYTF. CDR3 in DNA: TGTGCCAGCAGTTACTCAGGTTATGGCTACACCTTC.

This chain links TRBV18 with TRBJ1-1; TRBD1 is a possible D gene (6 bases). Per germline, CDR1 KGHSH and CDR2 LQKENI. Trimming stripped 4 bases from V and 0 bases from J, with 18 bases between. The CDR3 covers 17 residues. CDR3 loop: CASSRGQPMPMNTEAFF. The CDR3 DNA reads as TGTGCCAGCTCACGGGGGCAGCCCATGCCCATGAACACTGAAGCTTTCTTT.

This chain links TRBV7-2 with TRBJ2-3, with 13 bases matching TRBD2. Germline V gene lookup returns CDR1 SGHTA and CDR2 FQGNSA. The CDR3 sequence is 16 residues long. V was clipped by 5 bases and J by 6 bases; unmatched bases: 8. The CDR3, as DNA: TGTGCCAGCAGCCTTGGACTAGCGGGGGCCGCGGATACGCAGTATTTT. It yields the protein CASSLGLAGAADTQYF.

The V and J genes are TRBV5-1 and TRBJ1-1; D is unclear. Looked up from germline, CDR1 is SGHRS and CDR2 is YFSETQ. Deletions cut 1 base from V and 2 bases from J, with 9 bases between. The CDR3 runs to 14 residues. CDR3 DNA sequence: TGCGCCAGCAGCTTGCCAGGAGGTAACACTGAAGCTTTCTTT. Encoded protein: CASSLPGGNTEAFF. The full variable domain, completed using reference TRBV5-1 and TRBJ1-1, is KAGVTQTPRYLIKTRGQQVTLSCSPISGHRSVSWYQQTPGQGLQFLFEYFSETQRNKGNFPGRFSGRQFSNSRSEMNVSTLELGDSALYLCASSLPGGNTEAFFGQGTRLTVV.

This clone was detected only once. The chain uses TRBV9 and TRBJ2-7; TRBD2 agrees at 9 bases. The CDR3 is made up of 14 amino acids. The V gene's germline CDR1 is SGDLS and CDR2 YYNGEE. Losses at the gene ends were 3 bases for V and 6 bases for J; bases not matched to a gene: 7. CDR3 nucleotides: TGTGCCAGCAGCGGAGGGACTAGCCGAGGCGAGCAGTACTTC. It yields the protein CASSGGTSRGEQYF. Full variable domain (missing parts from reference TRBV9 and TRBJ2-7): DSGVTQTPKHLITATGQRVTLRCSPRSGDLSVYWYQQSLDQGLQFLIQYYNGEERAKGNILERFSAQQFPDLHSELNLSSLELGDSALYFCASSGGTSRGEQYFGPGTRLTVT.

The V gene is TRBV5-1, the J gene TRBJ2-5; D tentatively reads TRBD1 or TRBD2 (6 bases each). The CDR3 has 15 amino acids. CDR1 and CDR2 (germline): SGHRS, YFSETQ. The V and J ends lost 0 bases and 4 bases respectively, with 13 bases between them. The CDR3 DNA follows: TGCGCCAGCAGCTTGGATCCTGGGGGGCGAGAGACCCAGTACTTC. It translates to CASSLDPGGRETQYF.